Presented here are 28 T cell receptor beta chains from one specimen sequenced in a study of blood T cell repertoires in COVID-19. Sequencing used immunoSEQ multiplex PCR; TCRdb keeps in-frame clones, though not all of them. The sample records 200,000 to 250,000 clones, 75% to 90% being singletons. Sequenced: PBMCs or T cells enriched from blood (not recorded which). These receptors were collected from a man aged 45-65 years who had been exposed to COVID-19.

A note on this clone: Other nucleotide sequences in the sample specify the same CDR3. The chain uses TRBV27 and TRBJ1-5, with D unclear. The V end was cut by 2 bases, the J end by 6 bases, with 5 bases between. CDR1 is MNHEY and CDR2 is SMNVEV in the germline V gene (reference sequence). CDR3 length equals 12 residues. For the CDR3, the DNA is TGTGCCAGCAGTTTACGGGGTCAGCCCCAGCATTTT. Its protein is CASSLRGQPQHF.

This sequence joins TRBV2 and TRBJ2-2; D uncertain. Germline V CDR1 and CDR2: SNHLY, FYNNEI. Trimming left V 4 bases short and J 1 base short, with 13 bases between. This CDR3 region has 16 residues. DNA for the CDR3: TGTGCCAGCAGTGTTAATGAGTTGATGAACACCGGGGAGCTGTTTTTT. This gives the protein CASSVNELMNTGELFF.

This clone has just a few counts. The genes are TRBV24-1 and TRBJ2-2, with 8 positions matching TRBD1. V was pared by 3 bases and J by 6 bases, with 2 bases of the junction left unmatched. Germline V CDR1 and CDR2: KGHDR, SFDVKD. The CDR3 loop spans 14 amino acids. This CDR3 is CATSDNRGAGELFF. The CDR3 nucleotides are TGTGCCACCAGTGATAACAGGGGGGCCGGGGAGCTGTTTTTT.

The chain joins TRBV5-1 to TRBJ2-7; D may be TRBD2 (6 bases). Trimming stripped 0 bases from V and 2 bases from J, with 9 bases between. From germline, CDR1 is SGHRS and CDR2 YFSETQ. CDR3 length equals 14 residues. The CDR3 DNA sequence: TGCGCCAGCAGCTTGGGGACTACCGCCTACGAGCAGTACTTC. It yields the protein CASSLGTTAYEQYF.

In nucleotides, the CDR3 is TGTGCCAGCAGCGGCGGGACAGGGGACACCGGGGAGCTGTTTTTT. Residues: CASSGGTGDTGELFF. The V gene is TRBV7-8, the J gene TRBJ2-2, with 10 bases matching TRBD1. The CDR3 totals 15 residues. Losses at the gene ends were 5 bases for V and 3 bases for J; bases not matched to a gene: 3. CDR1 and CDR2 from the germline V gene are SGHVS and FQNEAQ.

The gene calls are TRBV3-1 (or the pseudogene TRBV3-2) and TRBJ2-1; weak D call: TRBD1 (9 bases). V dropped 1 base and J dropped 9 bases, with 19 bases sitting between them. Looked up from germline, CDR1 is LGHDT and CDR2 is YNNKEL (reference sequence). This CDR3 spans 16 amino acids. CDR3 sequence (DNA): TGTGCCAGCAGCCAAGTTAGCGGGACAGGGTCGCGTGAGCAGTTCTTC. Protein sequence: CASSQVSGTGSREQFF.

The chain carries TRBV29-1 and TRBJ1-4, with 8 bases lining up with TRBD1. The CDR3 is made up of 15 amino acids. CDR1 and CDR2 from the germline V gene are SQVTM and ANQGSEA. The V and J ends lost 5 bases and 3 bases, in that order; junction bases with no gene match: 8. The chain's CDR3 is CSVLLQGAPNEKLFF. The DNA of the CDR3 is TGCAGCGTTCTTCTGCAGGGGGCCCCTAATGAAAAACTGTTTTTT.

The chain couples TRBV30 to TRBJ2-5; 12 nucleotides match TRBD2. Trimming at V came to 4 bases and at J to 4 bases, leaving 13 bases not matched to a gene. The CDR3 has 17 residues. CDR1 and CDR2 (germline): GTSNPN, SVGIG (reference sequence). The DNA of the CDR3 is TGTGCCTGGACGGCAAGGACTAGCGGGATAGCGAGAGAGACCCAGTACTTC. It specifies CAWTARTSGIARETQYF.

This sequence joins TRBV5-4 and TRBJ2-3, with 12 positions matching TRBD2. In germline, CDR1 is SGHNT, CDR2 YYREEE (reference sequence). This CDR3 spans 16 amino acids. Losses at the gene ends were 2 bases for V and 0 bases for J; bases not matched to a gene: 1. CDR3 sequence: CASSLGLAGSTDTQYF. CDR3 bases: TGTGCCAGCAGCTTAGGACTAGCGGGGAGCACAGATACGCAGTATTTT.

The chain combines TRBV27 with TRBJ2-5, with TRBD2 as a possible D gene (5 bases). V was shortened by 4 bases and J by 4 bases, with 10 bases between the two germline ends. The CDR3 is 13 residues long. In germline, CDR1 is MNHEY, CDR2 SMNVEV (reference sequence). Here the CDR3 reads CASSWTFGETQYF. The CDR3 DNA sequence: TGTGCCAGCAGTTGGACTTTCGGAGAGACCCAGTACTTC.

This clone was recorded once. The J gene is TRBJ1-1, the V gene TRBV6-6, with D hard to call. In germline, CDR1 is MNHNY, CDR2 SVGAGI (reference sequence). The CDR3 length is 14 residues. V gave up 2 bases and J gave up 0 bases, with 7 bases separating them. As DNA, the CDR3 is TGTGCCAGCAGTTACCTTCTCGTGAACACTGAAGCTTTCTTT. Protein sequence: CASSYLLVNTEAFF.

The chain has TRBV5-1 and TRBJ2-3; perhaps TRBD1 as D (5 bases). CDR1 is SGHRS, CDR2 YFSETQ, per germline. CDR3 length equals 15 residues. V lost 4 bases and J 6 bases, leaving 18 bases between the germline ends. The chain's CDR3 is CASSLWGGVWDTQYF. The CDR3 coding sequence is TGCGCCAGCAGCCTTTGGGGCGGTGTTTGGGATACGCAGTATTTT. Together with reference TRBV5-1 and TRBJ2-3, the CDR3 gives the full variable domain: KAGVTQTPRYLIKTRGQQVTLSCSPISGHRSVSWYQQTPGQGLQFLFEYFSETQRNKGNFPGRFSGRQFSNSRSEMNVSTLELGDSALYLCASSLWGGVWDTQYFGPGTRLTVL.

The V gene is TRBV5-1, the J gene TRBJ2-1; D is uncertain. Trimming shortened V by 4 bases and J by 0 bases, and 14 bases separated the two germline ends. The CDR3 covers 16 residues. Germline V gene lookup returns CDR1 SGHRS and CDR2 YFSETQ. The CDR3 DNA reads TGCGCCAGCAGCCCAAACCCTAGTGACTCCTACAATGAGCAGTTCTTC. Translated: CASSPNPSDSYNEQFF.

This clone was observed once. The chain combines TRBV2 with TRBJ2-7; perhaps TRBD2 as D (7 bases). The CDR3 has 14 amino acids. CDR1 and CDR2 (germline): SNHLY, FYNNEI. The V and J ends lost 8 bases and 7 bases respectively, with 21 bases between them. The CDR3 here is CASAGAWEGGEQYV. CDR3 nucleotides: TGTGCCAGCGCGGGGGCCTGGGAGGGAGGAGAGCAGTACGTC.

The CDR3 sequence: CASSPRQGTYGYTF. For the CDR3, the DNA is TGTGCCAGCTCACCGCGGCAGGGGACCTATGGCTACACCTTC. The chain carries TRBV18 and TRBJ1-2; D might be TRBD1 (6 bases). CDR3 length equals 14 residues. Deletions cut 3 bases from V and 4 bases from J, with 12 bases between. The germline V gene encodes CDR1 KGHSH and CDR2 LQKENI.

The rearrangement links TRBV7-3 to TRBJ1-1; 8 bases map to TRBD1. The CDR3 consists of 15 residues. The germline V gene encodes CDR1 SGHTA and CDR2 FQGTGA. Trimming removed 4 bases from V and 1 base from J; junction bases left unmatched: 5. CDR3 in DNA: TGTGCCAGCAGCTCACAGGGGGGGACGAACACTGAAGCTTTCTTT. Protein: CASSSQGGTNTEAFF. Drawing the rest from reference TRBV7-3 and TRBJ1-1, the complete variable domain is GAGVSQTPSNKVTEKGKYVELRCDPISGHTALYWYRQSLGQGPEFLIYFQGTGAADDSGLPNDRFFAVRPEGSVSTLKIQRTERGDSAVYLCASSSQGGTNTEAFFGQGTRLTVV.

J is TRBJ2-3 and V is TRBV4-2, with a tentative D call TRBD2 (5 bases). The CDR3 is 14 amino acids. From germline, CDR1 is LGHNA and CDR2 YNFKEQ. V was cut by 4 bases and J by 6 bases, with 14 bases left in between. The CDR3 DNA follows: TGTGCCAGCAGCCTCAGGACTCTGTCCGATACGCAGTATTTT. As protein: CASSLRTLSDTQYF.

This rearrangement joins TRBV20-1 to TRBJ1-6, with D perhaps TRBD1 (5 bases). Trimming pared 3 bases from V and 8 bases from J, leaving 11 bases between. Germline loops: CDR1 DFQATT, CDR2 SNEGSKA (reference sequence). The CDR3 has 13 amino acids. CDR3 residues: CSASEGTYSPLHF. In nucleotides, the CDR3 is TGCAGTGCTAGTGAAGGGACTTATTCACCCCTCCACTTT.

The V and J genes are TRBV7-8 and TRBJ2-3, with 8 nucleotides matching TRBD2. Germline assignment: CDR1 SGHVS and CDR2 FQNEAQ. With V trimmed by 1 base and J by 4 bases, 10 bases remained unmatched. The length of the CDR3 is 17 residues. The CDR3 DNA reads as TGTGCCAGCAGCTTAGTAGTGAGCGGGAGTTTCGCAGATACGCAGTATTTT. Its translation is CASSLVVSGSFADTQYF.

J is TRBJ1-1 and V is TRBV6-6; D gene ambiguous. V was shortened by 6 bases and J by 5 bases, with 10 bases between the two germline ends. The CDR3 extends over 12 amino acids. Germline V lookup: CDR1 MNHNY, CDR2 SVGAGI (reference sequence). The chain's CDR3 is CASRGRDTEAFF. CDR3 nucleotides: TGTGCCAGCAGAGGGCGGGATACTGAAGCTTTCTTT.

The chain uses TRBV3-1 (or the pseudogene TRBV3-2) and TRBJ2-3; 7 bases match TRBD1. Germline assignment: CDR1 LGHDT and CDR2 YNNKEL (reference sequence). The CDR3 has 15 amino acids. The V and J ends lost 6 bases and 0 bases, in that order; junction bases with no gene match: 6. The DNA of the CDR3 is TGTGCCAGCAGATTGGGACAGACTAGCACAGATACGCAGTATTTT. Encoded protein: CASRLGQTSTDTQYF.

The rearrangement links TRBV11-3 to TRBJ1-1; D remains unclear. The CDR3 runs to 14 residues. CDR1 is SGHNT and CDR2 is YENEEA in the germline V gene. V was trimmed by 1 base and J by 5 bases, leaving 11 bases between them. For the CDR3, the DNA is TGTGCCAGCAGCTTAGGAGGGTGGGGAACTGAAGCTTTCTTT. Amino acids: CASSLGGWGTEAFF.

The rearrangement joins TRBV3-1 (or the pseudogene TRBV3-2) to TRBJ1-4; tentative D call: TRBD1 (5 bases). The germline gives CDR1 LGHDT, CDR2 YNNKEL (reference sequence). Trimming stripped 4 bases from V and 0 bases from J, with 12 bases between. This CDR3 has 16 residues. In nucleotides, the CDR3 is TGTGCCAGCAGCCTACGGGGGGTTTCAACTAATGAAAAACTGTTTTTT. Its protein is CASSLRGVSTNEKLFF.

This clone was detected only a few times. This rearrangement joins TRBV24-1 to TRBJ1-1; D not resolved. Germline CDR1 is KGHDR and CDR2 is SFDVKD. The CDR3 has 13 amino acids. Trimming left V 3 bases short and J 3 bases short, with 7 bases between. CDR3 region: CATSDPTDTEAFF. DNA for the CDR3: TGTGCCACCAGTGATCCCACGGACACTGAAGCTTTCTTT.

This clone was counted once. The chain combines TRBV2 with TRBJ1-4, with D possibly being TRBD1 (5 bases). Germline values: CDR1 SNHLY, CDR2 FYNNEI. V was pared by 6 bases and J by 3 bases, with 8 bases between. This CDR3 contains 13 residues. The CDR3 DNA follows: TGTGCCAGCAGACCGACAGCTAATGAAAAACTGTTTTTT. Translation: CASRPTANEKLFF.

The rearrangement joins TRBV28 to TRBJ2-7, with D perhaps matching TRBD2 (6 bases). CDR1 is MDHEN, CDR2 SYDVKM, per germline. This CDR3 comprises 13 residues. V shed 5 bases and J shed 4 bases, with 12 bases lying between them. CDR3 nucleotide sequence: TGTGCCAGCAGTCCCGGGACTTTTTACGAGCAGTACTTC. Translation: CASSPGTFYEQYF.

The rearrangement uses TRBV5-1 and TRBJ2-1, with 9 bases that match TRBD2. CDR3 size: 15 residues. The ends lost 2 bases at V and 7 bases at J; junction bases unmatched: 7. Germline CDR1 and CDR2: SGHRS and YFSETQ. The CDR3 bases are TGCGCCAGCAGCTTTGTAGCGGGAGTATCAAATGAGCAGTTCTTC. Translated: CASSFVAGVSNEQFF.

V and J are TRBV5-1 and TRBJ2-1, with 8 bases fitting TRBD1. The germline CDR1 and CDR2 sequences are SGHRS and YFSETQ. V lost 3 bases to trimming and J lost 4 bases; unmatched junction nucleotides: 9. This CDR3 is 16 amino acids long. CDR3: CASSSSGTGNYNEQFF. CDR3 DNA sequence: TGCGCCAGCAGCTCCTCCGGGACAGGTAATTACAATGAGCAGTTCTTC.